The rows below give T cell receptor beta chains drawn from one sample of a study of T cells in Graves' hyperthyroidism and ophthalmopathy. Via MiXCR, TCRdb re-called the multiplex PCR reads, giving one row per CDR3 protein. The table lists 300,000 to 400,000 distinct CDR3 sequences, over 10% of them singletons. Sequenced sample: blood. The receptors here all came from a woman aged 18-29 years with Graves' hyperthyroidism. The conserved cysteine and the conserved F or W are not part of the CDR3 here. Fields, in order: CDR3 protein, D gene, J gene, V gene, clone size. The D gene is left open where the match is weak. Clone size, where shown, is once, few, many, or a class for clones that have expanded.

AWRPGDRGRETQY | TRBD1 | TRBJ2-5 | TRBV30 | many
ASSPPEAGPSNYGYT | - | TRBJ1-2 | TRBV9 | many
ATPGGQDGYT | TRBD1 | TRBJ1-2 | TRBV6-1 | many
ASSKQGRGSNQPQH | - | TRBJ1-5 | TRBV19 | -
ASAGTIGELF | - | TRBJ2-2 | TRBV7-6 | few
ASSLGRPQPQH | - | TRBJ1-5 | TRBV5-8 | few
ASSHSDGLREKLF | - | TRBJ1-4 | TRBV27 | -
ASSLIQGVSTEAF | TRBD1 | TRBJ1-1 | TRBV28 | many
ATSDVTGLADTQY | - | TRBJ2-3 | TRBV24-1 | many
ASSFGERRNTIY | - | TRBJ1-3 | TRBV13 | many
ASSSTANGHEQY | - | TRBJ2-7 | TRBV25-1 | -
SVDDRPNYGYT | - | TRBJ1-2 | TRBV29-1 | few
SVVVVSEQF | - | TRBJ2-1 | TRBV29-1 | few
ASTVRTDSYSNQPQH | - | TRBJ1-5 | TRBV5-8 | -
ASRPGGPSYEQY | TRBD2 | TRBJ2-7 | TRBV7-2 | few
ASRHTSGSRYEQY | TRBD2 | TRBJ2-7 | TRBV6-2/TRBV6-3 | many
ASSPMGRGDYEQY | TRBD2 | TRBJ2-7 | TRBV7-2 | many
ASSSRSSISGEKLF | - | TRBJ1-4 | TRBV7-9 | few
ASSYDPQARETQY | - | TRBJ2-5 | TRBV7-9 | many
ASSLGVGGRKETQY | TRBD2 | TRBJ2-5 | TRBV7-2 | many
ASSPKTGTTNTGELF | - | TRBJ2-2 | TRBV19 | -
ASSWAGRRQPQH | - | TRBJ1-5 | TRBV28 | many
ASSPHGQGAYGYT | TRBD1 | TRBJ1-2 | TRBV5-5 | many
SANADLGGSSGNTIY | TRBD1 | TRBJ1-3 | TRBV20-1 | few
ASSGLAVSSYNEQF | - | TRBJ2-1 | TRBV18 | many
ASSSGQVGKNIQY | TRBD1 | TRBJ2-4 | TRBV7-2 | many
ASSLMGGRGAGANVLT | TRBD2 | TRBJ2-6 | TRBV5-1 | many
ASSRPGSNQPQH | - | TRBJ1-5 | TRBV6-2/TRBV6-3 | many
ASSPLSGPAYNEQF | - | TRBJ2-1 | TRBV7-9 | many